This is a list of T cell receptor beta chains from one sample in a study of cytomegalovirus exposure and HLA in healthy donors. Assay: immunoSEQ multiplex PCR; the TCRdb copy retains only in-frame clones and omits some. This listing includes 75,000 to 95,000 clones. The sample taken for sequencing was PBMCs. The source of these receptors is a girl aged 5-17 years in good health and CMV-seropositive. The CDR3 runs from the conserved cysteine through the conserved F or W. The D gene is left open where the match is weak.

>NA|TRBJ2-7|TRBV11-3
TGTGCCAGCAGCTTGGGGCGACACGAGCAGTACTTC
CASSLGRHEQYF
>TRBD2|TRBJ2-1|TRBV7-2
TGTGCCAGCAAGGCGGGGGGCTCGACCTACAATGAGCAGTTCTTC
CASKAGGSTYNEQFF
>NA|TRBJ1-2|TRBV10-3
TGTGCCATCAGTGAGCCGCAGGGGACCTACACCTTC
CAISEPQGTYTF
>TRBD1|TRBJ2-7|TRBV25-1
TGTGCCAGCAGTGTCGGGACAGGCAGGTACGAGCAGTACTTC
CASSVGTGRYEQYF
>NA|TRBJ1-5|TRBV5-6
TGTGCCAGCAGCTTGGCCGGGGGGACGTATAGCAATCAGCCCCAGCATTTT
CASSLAGGTYSNQPQHF
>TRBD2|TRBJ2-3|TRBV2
TGTGCCAGCAGTGAAGAGGCTAGCGGGGGGGATACGCAGTATTTT
CASSEEASGGDTQYF
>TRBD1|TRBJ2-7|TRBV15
TGTGCCACCAGCAGAGGGGAGGACAGGGGCAGAGGAGAGCAGTACTTC
CATSRGEDRGRGEQYF
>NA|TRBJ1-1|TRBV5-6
TGTGCCAGCAGCGACCTGGACAGATTGAACACTGAAGCTTTCTTT
CASSDLDRLNTEAFF
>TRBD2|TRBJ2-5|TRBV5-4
TGTGCCAGCAGCTTGGCTTCGGGGGGTGAAGAGACCCAGTACTTC
CASSLASGGEETQYF
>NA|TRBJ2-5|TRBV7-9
TGTGCCACCAAGAAGCGCGGGCGTGAAGAGACCCAGTACTTC
CATKKRGREETQYF
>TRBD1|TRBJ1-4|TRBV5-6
TGTGCCAGCAGCTTGCAAAGGGGGCTCGAAAAACTGTTTTTT
CASSLQRGLEKLFF
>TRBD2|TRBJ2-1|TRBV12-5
TGTGCTAGTGGTTTGGTACTAGCGGGGGGTCCTGGATTCAATGAGCAGTTCTTC
CASGLVLAGGPGFNEQFF
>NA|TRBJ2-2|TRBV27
TGTGCCAGCAGTTTGGCTGAGAACACCGGGGAGCTGTTTTTT
CASSLAENTGELFF
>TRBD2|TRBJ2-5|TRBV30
TGTGCCTGGAGTTCGGGGGGAGAGACCCAGTACTTC
CAWSSGGETQYF